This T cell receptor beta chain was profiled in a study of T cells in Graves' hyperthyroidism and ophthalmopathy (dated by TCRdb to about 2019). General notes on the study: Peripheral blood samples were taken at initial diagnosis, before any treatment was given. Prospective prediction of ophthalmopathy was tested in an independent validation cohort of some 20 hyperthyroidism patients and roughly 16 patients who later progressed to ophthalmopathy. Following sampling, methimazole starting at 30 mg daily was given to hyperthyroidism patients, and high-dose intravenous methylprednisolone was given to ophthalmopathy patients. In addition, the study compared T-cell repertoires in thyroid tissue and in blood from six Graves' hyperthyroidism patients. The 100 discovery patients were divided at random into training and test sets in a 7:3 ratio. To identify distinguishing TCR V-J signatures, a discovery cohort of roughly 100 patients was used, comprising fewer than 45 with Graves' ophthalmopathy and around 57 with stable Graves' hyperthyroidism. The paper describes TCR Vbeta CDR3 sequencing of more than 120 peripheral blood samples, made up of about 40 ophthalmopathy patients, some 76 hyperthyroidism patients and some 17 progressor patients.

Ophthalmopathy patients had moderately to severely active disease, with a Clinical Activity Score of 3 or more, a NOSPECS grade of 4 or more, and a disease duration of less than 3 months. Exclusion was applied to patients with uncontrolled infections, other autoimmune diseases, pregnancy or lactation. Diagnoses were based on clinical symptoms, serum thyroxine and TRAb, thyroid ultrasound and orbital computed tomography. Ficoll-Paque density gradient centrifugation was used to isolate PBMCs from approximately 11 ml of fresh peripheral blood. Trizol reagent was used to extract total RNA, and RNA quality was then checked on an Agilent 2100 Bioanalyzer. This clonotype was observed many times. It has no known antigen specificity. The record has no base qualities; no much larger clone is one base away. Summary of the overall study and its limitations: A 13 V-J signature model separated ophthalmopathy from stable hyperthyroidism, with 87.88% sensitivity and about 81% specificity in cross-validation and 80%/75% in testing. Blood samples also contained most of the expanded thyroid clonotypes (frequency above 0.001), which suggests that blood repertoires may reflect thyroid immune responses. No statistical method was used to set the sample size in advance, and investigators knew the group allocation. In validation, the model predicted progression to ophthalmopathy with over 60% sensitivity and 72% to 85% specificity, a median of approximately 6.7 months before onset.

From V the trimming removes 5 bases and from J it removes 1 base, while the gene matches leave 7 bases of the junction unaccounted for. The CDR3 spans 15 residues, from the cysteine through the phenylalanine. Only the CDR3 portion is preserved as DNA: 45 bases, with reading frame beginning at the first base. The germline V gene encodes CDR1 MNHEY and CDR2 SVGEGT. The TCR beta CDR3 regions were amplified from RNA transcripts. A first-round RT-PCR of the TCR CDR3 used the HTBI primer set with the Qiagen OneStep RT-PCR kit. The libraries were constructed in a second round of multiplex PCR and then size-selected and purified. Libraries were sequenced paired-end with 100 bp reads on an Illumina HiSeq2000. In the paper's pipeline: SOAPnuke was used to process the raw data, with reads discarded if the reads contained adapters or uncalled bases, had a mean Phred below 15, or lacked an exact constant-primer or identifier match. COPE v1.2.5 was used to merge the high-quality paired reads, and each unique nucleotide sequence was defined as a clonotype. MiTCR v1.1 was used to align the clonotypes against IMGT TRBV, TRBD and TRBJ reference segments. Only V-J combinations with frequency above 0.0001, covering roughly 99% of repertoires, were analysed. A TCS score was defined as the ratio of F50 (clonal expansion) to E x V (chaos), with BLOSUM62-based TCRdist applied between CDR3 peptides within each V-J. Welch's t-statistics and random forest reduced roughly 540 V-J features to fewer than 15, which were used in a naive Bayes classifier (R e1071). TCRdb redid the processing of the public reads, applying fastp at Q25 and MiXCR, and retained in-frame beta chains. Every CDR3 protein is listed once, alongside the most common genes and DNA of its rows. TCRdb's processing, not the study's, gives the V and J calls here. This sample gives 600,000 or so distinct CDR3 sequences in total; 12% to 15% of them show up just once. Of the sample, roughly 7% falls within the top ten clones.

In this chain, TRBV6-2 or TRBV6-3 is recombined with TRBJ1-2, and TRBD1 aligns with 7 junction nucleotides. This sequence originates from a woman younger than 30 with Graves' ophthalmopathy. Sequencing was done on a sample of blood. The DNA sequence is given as TGTGCCAGCAGTGTCCCGGGACAGAGTAACTATGGCTACACCTTC. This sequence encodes CASSVPGQSNYGYTF.